The source of this T cell receptor (beta chain) is a study of blood T cell repertoires in COVID-19. In the original analysis: Nucleated cell counts were estimated from reference gene primer amplification. The protocol was immunoSEQ multiplex PCR, while the TCRdb copy is restricted to in-frame clones and leaves out a portion. V and J calls plus clone size are reproduced from that table; the DNA served to infer D and trimming. The sample consists of a few hundred thousand clones, 65% to 90% of them appearing once. This CDR3 is 14 amino acids long. CDR1 and CDR2 (germline): SEHNR, FQNEAQ (reference sequence). V lost 1 base and J 3 bases, leaving 9 bases between the germline ends.

The chain combines TRBV7-9 with TRBJ1-2; perhaps TRBD1 as D (5 bases). The source material was peripheral blood. This receptor was obtained from a man aged 50 to 60 with acute or convalescent COVID-19. The CDR3 region is CASSLDIRDYGYTF. The CDR3 nucleotides read TGTGCCAGCAGCTTAGACATCAGGGACTATGGCTACACCTTC. Supplemented by reference TRBV7-9 and TRBJ1-2, the full variable domain reads DTGVSQNPRHKITKRGQNVTFRCDPISEHNRLYWYRQTLGQGPEFLTYFQNEAQLEKSRLLSDRFSAERPKGSFSTLEIQRTEQGDSAMYLCASSLDIRDYGYTFGSGTRLTVV.